This T cell receptor (beta chain) was retrieved from a study of identical twins. TCRdb reprocessed the 5' RACE reads via MiXCR and lists one record per CDR3 protein. This table has 400,000 to 500,000 distinct CDR3 sequences, roughly an eighth appearing once. On this clonotype: Its cognate antigen is unknown.

The V gene's germline CDR1 is ENHRY and CDR2 SYGVKD. The CDR3 is made up of 15 amino acids. Trimming stripped 6 bases from V and 2 bases from J, with 16 bases between. Study-wide points: Fewer insertions characterized abundant cord blood beta clonotypes, whereas memory repertoires showed none. Twin-shared out-of-frame alpha sequences showed excess low generation probability. Models underpredicted monozygotic twin sharing of out-of-frame TCR alpha.

This sample also belongs to another study, concerning yellow fever vaccine responses in identical twins.

The chain recombines TRBV10-3 with TRBJ2-5; TRBD2 might be the D (6 bases). This TCR derives from a woman younger than 30 in good health. Material: CD4+ T cells sorted from blood. CDR3 residues: CAIRGTGVPQETQYF. The CDR3 DNA reads TGTGCCATCAGGGGTACGGGAGTACCTCAAGAGACCCAGTACTTC.